This T cell receptor (beta chain) was captured by sequencing in a study of early stage breast cancer tumors. Study context: About 70% of the 16 invasive tumors were ER+, PR+ and HER2-. Study-level findings and limits: Compared with adjacent normal breast, tumors showed about 2.5-fold denser, more clonal T cells. Bulk DNA sequencing of unsorted cells missed chain pairing and markers. Blood repertoires resembled normal breast more than tumor.

This clone is labeled as medium-sized. Its antigen remains unknown. The assay was immunoSEQ multiplex PCR, and TCRdb's table has in-frame clones only and misses some. The profile shows about 7,600 clones, approximately 67% of them singletons. The sequencing sample was made of breast tumor tissue. This receptor was identified in a person between 65 and 79 years old with breast cancer.

The CDR3 DNA reads as TGTGCCAGTAGTTCCGGGACAGGTTTTAATTCACCCCTCCACTTT. This gives the protein CASSSGTGFNSPLHF. The gene calls are TRBV19 and TRBJ1-6, with 8 bases fitting TRBD1. The CDR3 runs 15 residues. Germline V gene data show CDR1 as LNHDA and CDR2 as SQIVND (reference sequence). Trimming cost V 5 bases and J 6 bases; bases outside gene matches: 6.